The next 12 T cell receptor beta chains were all read from a single sample in a study of blood T cell repertoires in COVID-19. Produced via immunoSEQ multiplex PCR; TCRdb's table is partial and in-frame only. Of more than 250,000 clones in the sample, more than 75% were seen once. The sample was peripheral blood. Receptors originate from a man aged 45-65 years with active or convalescent COVID-19.

The CDR3 DNA follows: TGTGCCAGCAGTGGGGGACTAGCCTACAATGAGCAGTTCTTC. It translates to CASSGGLAYNEQFF. The chain couples TRBV25-1 to TRBJ2-1; 8 bases are shared with TRBD2. This CDR3 contains 14 residues. Germline V gives CDR1 MGHDK, CDR2 SYGVNS. Germline trimming cut 4 bases from V and 2 bases from J; bases unmatched to any gene: 1. The variable domain in full, with the rest retrieved from reference TRBV25-1 and TRBJ2-1, is EADIYQTPRYLVIGTGKKITLECSQTMGHDKMYWYQQDPGMELHLIHYSYGVNSTEKGDLSSESTVSRIRTEHFPLTLESARPSHTSQYLCASSGGLAYNEQFFGPGTRLTVL.

The chain combines TRBV28 with TRBJ2-5; D remains unclear. The V gene lost 3 bases and the J gene lost 5 bases, with 13 bases spanning the gap. CDR3 size: 14 residues. CDR1 and CDR2 from the germline V gene are MDHEN and SYDVKM. DNA of the CDR3: TGTGCCAGCAGTTTGGGTCAGGCCAGCGAGACCCAGTACTTC. Translating it yields CASSLGQASETQYF.

The chain recombines TRBV28 with TRBJ2-4, with 9 bases fitting TRBD1. The germline CDR1 and CDR2 sequences are MDHEN and SYDVKM. There are 15 residues in the CDR3. Unmatched junction bases numbered 10, after V lost 5 bases and J lost 8 bases. As DNA, the CDR3 is TGTGCCAGCAGTCTAACCGGGACAGGGACGGACATTCAGTACTTC. Its translation is CASSLTGTGTDIQYF. Looking up the rest from reference TRBV28 and TRBJ2-4 gives the full variable domain: DVKVTQSSRYLVKRTGEKVFLECVQDMDHENMFWYRQDPGLGLRLIYFSYDVKMKEKGDIPEGYSVSREKKERFSLILESASTNQTSMYLCASSLTGTGTDIQYFGAGTRLSVL.

The genes are TRBV7-9 and TRBJ1-2; no definite D call. The germline V and J ends were trimmed by 5 bases and 2 bases, with 6 bases remaining between them. The CDR3 is made up of 12 amino acids. Germline V CDR1 and CDR2: SEHNR, FQNEAQ (reference sequence). The DNA for the CDR3 is TGTGCCAGCAGCACTGAGAACTATGGCTACACCTTC. This encodes CASSTENYGYTF. Full variable domain (missing parts from reference TRBV7-9 and TRBJ1-2): DTGVSQNPRHKITKRGQNVTFRCDPISEHNRLYWYRQTLGQGPEFLTYFQNEAQLEKSRLLSDRFSAERPKGSFSTLEIQRTEQGDSAMYLCASSTENYGYTFGSGTRLTVV.

The chain is built from TRBV5-1 and TRBJ2-7; 8 nucleotides agree with TRBD1. The CDR3 sequence is 15 residues long. Germline assignment: CDR1 SGHRS and CDR2 YFSETQ. Germline trimming cut 0 bases from V and 2 bases from J; bases unmatched to any gene: 4. In nucleotides, the CDR3 is TGCGCCAGCAGCTTGGTACAGGGGGGAACCTACGAGCAGTACTTC. Protein sequence: CASSLVQGGTYEQYF.

This clone was found a few times. V usage is TRBV2 and J usage is TRBJ2-2, with 8 bases identical to TRBD2. V lost 4 bases to trimming and J lost 5 bases; unmatched junction nucleotides: 21. CDR3 length: 20 amino acids. Germline CDR1 and CDR2: SNHLY and FYNNEI. The CDR3 is CASSVLPGGPYDGGTGELFF. In DNA, the CDR3 is TGTGCCAGCAGTGTCCTCCCGGGAGGGCCGTATGACGGGGGGACCGGGGAGCTGTTTTTT.

This clone was detected only once. V and J are TRBV29-1 and TRBJ1-2, with 10 bases lining up with TRBD1. The germline gives CDR1 SQVTM, CDR2 ANQGSEA. This CDR3 is 13 amino acids long. After removal of 4 bases from V and 4 bases from J, the junction contained 3 bases not matched to a gene. CDR3 nucleotide sequence: TGCAGCGTTGGTAGGACAGGGGGCTATGGCTACACCTTC. It specifies CSVGRTGGYGYTF.

DNA for the CDR3: TGTGCCAGTAGTCCGACAGGGGGCGGTATCACTGAAGCTTTCTTT. The encoded protein is CASSPTGGGITEAFF. V gene TRBV19 combines with J gene TRBJ1-1; 10 nucleotides align to TRBD1. In germline, CDR1 is LNHDA, CDR2 SQIVND (reference sequence). The CDR3 has 15 amino acids. Trimming took 5 bases from V and 4 from J; bases not matched to a gene: 7.

This chain joins TRBV28 and TRBJ2-5, with TRBD1 matching over 7 bases. The CDR3 length is 13 residues. V trimming: 6 bases; J trimming: 6 bases; junction bases outside the gene matches: 7. Germline lookup yields CDR1 MDHEN and CDR2 SYDVKM. In DNA, the CDR3 is TGTGCCAGCAGACCGACAGGGATCCAGACCCAGTACTTC. Amino acid sequence: CASRPTGIQTQYF. Using reference TRBV28 and TRBJ2-5 for the parts outside the CDR3, the full variable domain is DVKVTQSSRYLVKRTGEKVFLECVQDMDHENMFWYRQDPGLGLRLIYFSYDVKMKEKGDIPEGYSVSREKKERFSLILESASTNQTSMYLCASRPTGIQTQYFGPGTRLLVL.

The chain has TRBV7-6 and TRBJ2-5; D is possibly TRBD1 (6 bases). V lost 5 bases to trimming and J lost 0 bases, with 10 bases between them. Per the germline V gene, CDR1 is SGHVS and CDR2 is FNYEAQ. The CDR3 runs 14 residues. The CDR3 region is CASSPQGYQETQYF. In DNA form, the CDR3 reads TGTGCCAGCAGCCCGCAGGGGTACCAAGAGACCCAGTACTTC.

The V and J genes are TRBV18 and TRBJ2-2; TRBD1 matches at 8 bases. Germline-derived CDR1 and CDR2 are KGHSH and LQKENI. The CDR3 spans 15 residues. Unmatched junction bases numbered 4, after V lost 3 bases and J lost 4 bases. CDR3 loop: CASSPRGQVTGELFF. The DNA of the CDR3 is TGTGCCAGCTCACCCAGGGGGCAGGTCACCGGGGAGCTGTTTTTT.

The chain carries TRBV2 and TRBJ2-7; 8 nucleotides line up with TRBD1. Germline V gene data show CDR1 as SNHLY and CDR2 as FYNNEI. Trimming took 6 bases from V and 5 from J; bases not matched to a gene: 9. The CDR3 runs to 14 residues. The CDR3 nucleotides are TGTGCCAGCAGCGATTGGGGACAGGTTGACGAGCAGTACTTC. Protein: CASSDWGQVDEQYF.